The 24 T cell receptor beta chains listed next were all sequenced from one sample in a study of OX40 agonist ivuxolimab in advanced cancers. The library was prepared using the immunoSEQ multiplex PCR assay. TCRdb mirrors the immuneACCESS table, restricted to in-frame sequences. Some clones are absent from its copies; in checked studies, under half trace to an unresolved V gene, and the reason for the others is unknown. Across this sample there are about 48,000 clones, with roughly 90% seen only once. Of the sample, around 50% is held by the ten largest clones. Sequencing was performed on CD4+ or CD8+ T cells sorted from blood, taken in a trial of the OX40 agonist ivuxolimab. These receptors were obtained from an adult with an advanced solid tumor such as melanoma, head and neck, liver or kidney cancer.

The chain is built from TRBV29-1 and TRBJ1-2, with TRBD1 identical over 7 bases. The CDR3 spans 14 residues. V gave up 2 bases and J gave up 4 bases; unmatched junction bases: 7. Germline CDR1 is SQVTM and CDR2 is ANQGSEA. The CDR3 reads CSVESEGQIYGYTF. The CDR3 coding sequence is TGCAGCGTTGAAAGTGAGGGACAGATCTATGGCTACACCTTC.

The chain recombines TRBV27 with TRBJ2-7; D gene ambiguous. Per the germline V gene, CDR1 is MNHEY and CDR2 is SMNVEV (reference sequence). CDR3 length equals 14 residues. Trimming removed 0 bases from V and 7 bases from J, with 13 bases in between. The CDR3 is CASSLSFPLSEQYF. CDR3 nucleotide sequence: TGTGCCAGCAGTTTATCGTTTCCCCTCTCAGAGCAGTACTTC.

The chain employs TRBV19 and TRBJ1-1, with 8 bases matching TRBD1. The CDR3 length is 15 residues. In germline, CDR1 is LNHDA, CDR2 SQIVND (reference sequence). V was clipped by 4 bases and J by 2 bases; unmatched bases: 6. CDR3 nucleotide sequence: TGTGCCAGTAGTACTGAAGGACAGGGCAACACTGAAGCTTTCTTT. This codes for CASSTEGQGNTEAFF.

This chain joins TRBV9 and TRBJ1-3, with D maybe TRBD1 (6 bases). V shed 0 bases and J shed 3 bases, with 10 bases lying between them. CDR1 is SGDLS and CDR2 is YYNGEE in the germline V gene. The CDR3 is 15 residues long. This CDR3 is CASSVAGAGGNTIYF. The DNA for the CDR3 is TGTGCCAGCAGCGTAGCAGGGGCAGGTGGAAACACCATATATTTT.

The chain employs TRBV27 and TRBJ1-2; TRBD1 agrees at 7 bases. Looked up from germline, CDR1 is MNHEY and CDR2 is SMNVEV (reference sequence). The CDR3 is 12 residues long. The J segment lost 7 bases and the V segment lost 8 bases, leaving 7 bases of the junction unmatched. The CDR3 coding sequence is TGTGCCAGCCAGGGAGCAGGGGGTGGCTACACCTTC. Protein: CASQGAGGGYTF.

The chain employs TRBV7-2 and TRBJ2-7; no reliable D call. This CDR3 spans 14 amino acids. The V gene's germline CDR1 is SGHTA and CDR2 FQGNSA. Trimming cost V 1 base and J 5 bases, with 12 bases left between them. The CDR3 DNA follows: TGTGCCAGCAGCTTAGAGGGTCGGGTGGACGAGCAGTACTTC. Residues: CASSLEGRVDEQYF. Full variable domain (outside the CDR3, taken from reference TRBV7-2 and TRBJ2-7): GAGVSQSPSNKVTEKGKDVELRCDPISGHTALYWYRQSLGQGLEFLIYFQGNSAPDKSGLPSDRFSAERTGGSVSTLTIQRTQQEDSAVYLCASSLEGRVDEQYFGPGTRLTVT.

The chain recombines TRBV19 with TRBJ1-1; TRBD1 might be the D (6 bases). CDR1 is LNHDA, CDR2 SQIVND, per germline (reference sequence). The V and J ends lost 2 bases and 3 bases respectively, with 16 bases between them. This CDR3 is 16 amino acids long. The CDR3 is CASSIRDTYQDTEAFF. The CDR3 nucleotides read TGTGCCAGTAGTATACGGGACACCTATCAGGACACTGAAGCTTTCTTT.

The V gene is TRBV7-2, the J gene TRBJ1-2; D is undetermined. Germline-derived CDR1 and CDR2 are SGHTA and FQGNSA. V shed 3 bases and J shed 1 base, with 9 bases lying between them. The CDR3 runs 14 residues. CDR3 in amino acids: CASSFSNINYGYTF. The CDR3 DNA reads as TGTGCCAGCAGCTTCTCAAATATTAACTATGGCTACACCTTC.

The chain carries TRBV7-2 and TRBJ2-1; 10 bases match TRBD2. The CDR3 is made up of 16 amino acids. Germline loops: CDR1 SGHTA, CDR2 FQGNSA. With V trimmed by 1 base and J by 4 bases, 4 bases remained unmatched. CDR3 residues: CASSLVTSGPYNEQFF. In DNA form, the CDR3 reads TGTGCCAGCAGCTTAGTGACTAGCGGGCCATACAATGAGCAGTTCTTC.

V gene TRBV19 combines with J gene TRBJ1-1; D not certain. This CDR3 spans 12 amino acids. Germline values: CDR1 LNHDA, CDR2 SQIVND (reference sequence). V gave up 6 bases and J gave up 0 bases, with 5 bases separating them. The CDR3 region is CASSPLNTEAFF. The CDR3 region has the DNA TGTGCCAGTAGCCCGTTGAACACTGAAGCTTTCTTT.

The V call is TRBV7-9, the J call TRBJ2-1; D gene ambiguous. Trimming cost V 5 bases and J 7 bases, with 12 bases left between them. Looked up from germline, CDR1 is SEHNR and CDR2 is FQNEAQ (reference sequence). The CDR3 is 13 amino acids. The CDR3 bases are TGTGCCAGCAGCCCGCCCCTACGAAATGAGCAGTTCTTC. Translation: CASSPPLRNEQFF.

The gene calls are TRBV9 and TRBJ2-3; 9 nucleotides agree with TRBD2. The CDR3 loop spans 16 amino acids. V lost 1 base, J lost 1 base, and 4 bases stayed unmatched. CDR1 and CDR2 (germline): SGDLS, YYNGEE. The CDR3 spells CASSVYSGGRTDTQYF. DNA for the CDR3: TGTGCCAGCAGCGTATATAGCGGGGGACGCACAGATACGCAGTATTTT.

This clone was seen once. The gene calls are TRBV4-1 and TRBJ1-6; D is possibly TRBD1 (5 bases). The V gene lost 0 bases and the J gene lost 7 bases, with 13 bases spanning the gap. The germline V gene has CDR1 MGHRA and CDR2 YSYEKL. The CDR3 runs 16 residues. The CDR3 protein is CASSQDLRQINSPLHF. The CDR3 bases are TGCGCCAGCAGCCAAGATCTAAGACAGATAAATTCACCCCTCCACTTT.

The V gene is TRBV13, the J gene TRBJ1-4; D perhaps matches TRBD1 (6 bases). Trimming cost V 5 bases and J 6 bases, with 16 bases left between them. The V gene's germline CDR1 is PRHDT and CDR2 FYEKMQ (reference sequence). The CDR3 has 15 amino acids. The CDR3 sequence: CASSLSRGRDEKLFF. For the CDR3, the DNA is TGTGCCAGCAGCCTAAGCAGGGGACGTGATGAAAAACTGTTTTTT.

Remarks on this clone: The sample carries other DNA sequences with the same CDR3. This rearrangement joins TRBV7-9 to TRBJ1-2, with TRBD1 matching over 8 bases. There are 14 residues in the CDR3. Germline V gene sequence: CDR1 SEHNR, CDR2 FQNEAQ (reference sequence). With 5 bases clipped from V and 3 bases from J, the junction kept 5 bases outside the gene matches. Written as DNA, the CDR3 is TGTGCCAGCAGCCCTTCAGGGGGCGACTATGGCTACACCTTC. Protein product: CASSPSGGDYGYTF.

This clone has more than one count but fewer than ten. V is TRBV4-1 and J is TRBJ2-7; TRBD1 aligns across 7 bases. Germline V lookup: CDR1 MGHRA, CDR2 YSYEKL. The CDR3 length is 15 residues. The J segment lost 4 bases and the V segment lost 0 bases, leaving 6 bases of the junction unmatched. CDR3 region: CASSQEETGLYEQYF. CDR3 DNA: TGCGCCAGCAGCCAAGAGGAGACAGGGCTGTACGAGCAGTACTTC.

This chain joins TRBV7-3 and TRBJ2-1, with D perhaps TRBD1 (5 bases). The CDR3 has 13 amino acids. V was pared by 0 bases and J by 9 bases, with 9 bases between. CDR1 and CDR2 (germline): SGHTA, FQGTGA. The DNA for the CDR3 is TGTGCCAGCAGCTTAACGGGGCAGAGTGAGCAGTTCTTC. It encodes CASSLTGQSEQFF.

Only a few counts were recorded for this clone. This rearrangement joins TRBV7-9 to TRBJ2-5, with 14 bases lining up with TRBD2. CDR3 length equals 15 residues. Germline CDR1 SEHNR, CDR2 FQNEAQ (reference sequence). V trimming: 6 bases; J trimming: 2 bases; junction bases outside the gene matches: 2. The DNA of the CDR3 is TGTGCCAGCAGTCGACTAGCGGGGGGGCAAGAGACCCAGTACTTC. It encodes CASSRLAGGQETQYF.

V usage is TRBV9 and J usage is TRBJ1-1; 8 nucleotides line up with TRBD1. V shed 0 bases, J shed 6 bases, and the junction held 16 bases outside the gene matches. CDR1 is SGDLS, CDR2 YYNGEE, per germline. There are 18 residues in the CDR3. The CDR3 region is CASSVGRNDRGGVPEAFF. CDR3 coding DNA: TGTGCCAGCAGCGTAGGTCGGAATGACAGGGGAGGGGTACCTGAAGCTTTCTTT. The full variable domain, in which reference TRBV9 and TRBJ1-1 provide the parts outside the CDR3, is DSGVTQTPKHLITATGQRVTLRCSPRSGDLSVYWYQQSLDQGLQFLIQYYNGEERAKGNILERFSAQQFPDLHSELNLSSLELGDSALYFCASSVGRNDRGGVPEAFFGQGTRLTVV.

This rearrangement joins TRBV7-2 to TRBJ1-2; 8 nucleotides match TRBD1. This CDR3 region has 15 residues. Germline V lookup: CDR1 SGHTA, CDR2 FQGNSA. The ends lost 5 bases at V and 6 bases at J; junction bases unmatched: 11. CDR3 residues: CASSLTTGVADGYTF. In DNA, the CDR3 is TGTGCCAGCAGCCTCACGACAGGGGTAGCGGATGGCTACACCTTC.

This clone was observed once. This rearrangement joins TRBV27 to TRBJ2-7, with TRBD1 matching 7 bases. The CDR3 length is 15 residues. Germline loops: CDR1 MNHEY, CDR2 SMNVEV (reference sequence). V lost 6 bases and J lost 0; bases outside the gene matches: 8. This CDR3 reads CASSSRDRVSYEQYF. The CDR3 nucleotides are TGTGCCAGCAGCTCCCGGGACAGAGTCTCCTACGAGCAGTACTTC.

V is TRBV4-3 and J is TRBJ2-7, with D tentatively TRBD2 (6 bases). This CDR3 is 15 amino acids long. Deletions cut 4 bases from V and 0 bases from J, with 13 bases between. In germline, CDR1 is LGHNA, CDR2 YSLEER. CDR3 residues: CASSLSGGSSYEQYF. In DNA, the CDR3 is TGCGCCAGCAGCCTGTCCGGAGGGAGCTCCTACGAGCAGTACTTC.

The gene calls are TRBV10-3 and TRBJ2-3; D may be TRBD1 (5 bases). Between the trimmed V and J ends, which lost 3 bases and 2 bases, there was a span of 15 bases. CDR1 is ENHRY, CDR2 SYGVKD, per germline. CDR3 length equals 16 residues. The CDR3 bases are TGTGCCATCAGTGACTCACAAGGACACCCCACAGATACGCAGTATTTT. Protein: CAISDSQGHPTDTQYF.

V is TRBV28 and J is TRBJ2-3; TRBD2 is a possible D gene (5 bases). Germline loops: CDR1 MDHEN, CDR2 SYDVKM. V gave up 5 bases and J gave up 5 bases, with 17 bases separating them. The CDR3 runs to 15 residues. The CDR3 reads CASSPRVASGDTQYF. The CDR3 bases are TGTGCCAGCAGTCCCCGAGTAGCGTCCGGAGATACGCAGTATTTT.